The 30 T cell receptor beta chains presented below share a single source sample, sequenced in a study of T-cell memory formation after mild COVID-19. In TCRdb, the 5' RACE reads were re-called with MiXCR into one record per CDR3 protein. The repertoire holds around 530,000 distinct CDR3 sequences, with approximately 21% as singletons. Sequenced: PBMCs or a T cell subset sorted from them (not recorded which). All receptors come from an adult woman who had mild COVID-19 (a few samples of this study predate the infection). Cell type and time point are not known.

In this sample, this clonotype turned up a few times. The CDR3 DNA reads as TGTGCCAGCAGTTTAGAGTGGGAGCAGTACTTC. This gives the protein CASSLEWEQYF. This chain joins TRBV27 and TRBJ2-7; no clear D. This CDR3 contains 11 residues. Germline V lookup: CDR1 MNHEY, CDR2 SMNVEV (reference sequence). V lost 2 bases, J lost 7 bases, and 6 bases lay in between.

CDR3 DNA sequence: TGTGCCAGCAGTTTAGAGGGGTGGGGCACTGAAGCTTTCTTT. This encodes CASSLEGWGTEAFF. The genes are TRBV12-3 or TRBV12-4 and TRBJ1-1; D perhaps matches TRBD1 (5 bases). This CDR3 spans 14 amino acids. Trimming took off 1 base at V and 4 bases at J, with 10 bases between the two ends.

V and J are TRBV29-1 and TRBJ2-2; D not certain. From germline, CDR1 is SQVTM and CDR2 ANQGSEA. V dropped 3 bases and J dropped 7 bases, with 6 bases sitting between them. The CDR3 covers 11 residues. The CDR3 DNA is TGCAGCGTTGAGGGTAACGGGGAGCTGTTTTTT. This codes for CSVEGNGELFF.

V gene TRBV20-1 combines with J gene TRBJ2-1; D gene unclear. The CDR3 has 16 residues. V was trimmed by 0 bases and J by 2 bases, leaving 14 bases between them. CDR1 is DFQATT, CDR2 SNEGSKA, per germline (reference sequence). Written as DNA, the CDR3 is TGCAGTGCTAGAGATCCGGACCAAAGGGCCTACAATGAGCAGTTCTTC. This encodes CSARDPDQRAYNEQFF.

This clonotype was seen a handful of times. The chain combines TRBV9 with TRBJ1-1; a weak D match, TRBD1 (6 bases). Trimming left V 3 bases short and J 4 bases short, with 16 bases between. CDR3 length equals 15 residues. Germline CDR1 is SGDLS and CDR2 is YYNGEE. The CDR3 loop is CASSAGGGGFTEAFF. The DNA of the CDR3 is TGTGCCAGCAGCGCCGGAGGGGGGGGATTCACTGAAGCTTTCTTT.

This chain joins TRBV10-3 and TRBJ2-7; 7 bases align to TRBD1. The germline V gene encodes CDR1 ENHRY and CDR2 SYGVKD. V gave up 6 bases and J gave up 3 bases; unmatched junction bases: 8. This CDR3 region has 14 residues. Here the CDR3 reads CAISADRVVYEQYF. CDR3 coding DNA: TGTGCCATCAGCGCAGACAGGGTTGTCTACGAGCAGTACTTC.

This chain links TRBV4-2 with TRBJ2-7, with D unclear. The CDR3 length is 15 residues. Germline-derived CDR1 and CDR2 are LGHNA and YNFKEQ. Trimming left V 3 bases short and J 0 bases short, with 12 bases between. CDR3: CASSQPLGPSYEQYF. CDR3 DNA sequence: TGTGCCAGCAGCCAGCCGTTGGGTCCCTCCTACGAGCAGTACTTC.

This chain links TRBV7-9 with TRBJ2-7; possibly TRBD2 for D (6 bases). Germline V gives CDR1 SEHNR, CDR2 FQNEAQ (reference sequence). The CDR3 has 15 residues. V lost 5 bases, J lost 9 bases, and 23 bases lay in between. CDR3: CASSSGGGIGYRQYF. CDR3 nucleotide sequence: TGTGCCAGCAGCAGTGGAGGAGGGATAGGGTATCGGCAGTACTTC.

V gene TRBV6-5 combines with J gene TRBJ1-2, with a tentative D call TRBD1 (6 bases). V lost 2 bases and J 4 bases, leaving 8 bases between the germline ends. The CDR3 spans 13 residues. The germline CDR1 and CDR2 sequences are MNHEY and SVGAGI. CDR3: CASSYGGPYGYTF. The CDR3, as DNA: TGTGCCAGCAGTTACGGGGGCCCCTATGGCTACACCTTC.

In its sample, this clonotype was seen a few times. The chain uses TRBV7-3 and TRBJ2-7; weak D call: TRBD1 (5 bases). Germline assignment: CDR1 SGHTA and CDR2 FQGTGA. The CDR3 is 13 residues long. Trimming cost V 3 bases and J 5 bases, with 11 bases left between them. The CDR3 region is CASSLTVNHEQYF. The CDR3 DNA sequence: TGTGCCAGCAGCTTGACAGTAAACCACGAGCAGTACTTC.

CDR3 sequence: CASSYGEPGELFF. The CDR3 nucleotides are TGTGCCAGCAGTTACGGGGAGCCCGGGGAGCTGTTTTTT. The chain couples TRBV6-2 or TRBV6-3 to TRBJ2-2; perhaps TRBD2 as D (5 bases). Trimming took off 2 bases at V and 6 bases at J, with 7 bases between the two ends. The CDR3 consists of 13 residues. Germline V gene lookup returns CDR1 MNHEY and CDR2 SVGEGT.

V gene TRBV5-1 combines with J gene TRBJ1-3; tentative D call: TRBD1 (6 bases). V was trimmed by 8 bases and J by 0 bases, leaving 9 bases between them. The CDR3 runs to 13 residues. In germline, CDR1 is SGHRS, CDR2 YFSETQ. The CDR3 region has the DNA TGCGCCAGTTCGGACAGCTCTGGAAACACCATATATTTT. This gives the protein CASSDSSGNTIYF.

The V and J genes are TRBV24-1 and TRBJ2-3; no clear D gene. This CDR3 has 14 residues. Germline CDR1 is KGHDR and CDR2 is SFDVKD. Trimming cost V 4 bases and J 7 bases, with 14 bases left between them. In DNA, the CDR3 is TGTGCCACCAGTGAAACGACCTCCGCGAATACGCAGTATTTT. Its translation: CATSETTSANTQYF.

This clonotype was counted ten times or more. The chain joins TRBV24-1 to TRBJ2-1; D is undetermined. The CDR3 is made up of 13 amino acids. The germline CDR1 and CDR2 sequences are KGHDR and SFDVKD. The V end was cut by 2 bases, the J end by 9 bases, with 10 bases between. CDR3 protein: CATSDSEDGEQFF. Here the CDR3 DNA reads TGTGCCACCAGTGATTCGGAAGACGGTGAGCAGTTCTTC.

The chain employs TRBV9 and TRBJ2-3, with D possibly called TRBD1 or TRBD2 (5 bases each). From germline, CDR1 is SGDLS and CDR2 YYNGEE. This CDR3 contains 13 residues. Trimming took 0 bases from V and 6 from J, leaving 8 bases between them. The CDR3 protein is CASSVGGVDTQYF. The DNA of the CDR3 is TGTGCCAGCAGCGTAGGAGGGGTGGATACGCAGTATTTT.

In its sample, this clonotype was seen a few times. The gene calls are TRBV6-2 or TRBV6-3 and TRBJ2-7; D remains ambiguous. Trimming stripped 4 bases from V and 3 bases from J, with 28 bases between. Germline V gene sequence: CDR1 MNHEY, CDR2 SVGEGT. The CDR3 has 19 amino acids. The CDR3 region has the DNA TGTGCCAGCAGTTTCCGTAATAGGGTGACGGAACAACCCCACTACGAGCAGTACTTC. The encoded protein is CASSFRNRVTEQPHYEQYF.

This clonotype occurred a few times. This chain uses TRBV20-1 with TRBJ2-5; 7 bases are a match to TRBD1. The V gene's germline CDR1 is DFQATT and CDR2 SNEGSKA (reference sequence). V lost 6 bases and J lost 4; bases outside the gene matches: 5. This CDR3 has 12 amino acids. CDR3 amino acids: CSAATGAETQYF. The CDR3 DNA follows: TGCAGTGCGGCTACAGGGGCAGAGACCCAGTACTTC.

This clonotype was counted only a few times. This chain links TRBV7-2 with TRBJ2-7; tentatively, D is TRBD1 (5 bases). CDR1 and CDR2 (germline): SGHTA, FQGNSA. The CDR3 loop spans 12 amino acids. Trimming pared 0 bases from V and 5 bases from J, leaving 5 bases between. The CDR3 spells CASSLARDEQYF. CDR3 DNA sequence: TGTGCCAGCAGCTTAGCCAGGGACGAGCAGTACTTC. Filled out from reference TRBV7-2 and TRBJ2-7, the complete variable domain reads GAGVSQSPSNKVTEKGKDVELRCDPISGHTALYWYRQSLGQGLEFLIYFQGNSAPDKSGLPSDRFSAERTGGSVSTLTIQRTQQEDSAVYLCASSLARDEQYFGPGTRLTVT.

This clonotype was seen more than once but under ten times. The rearrangement uses TRBV12-3 or TRBV12-4 and TRBJ1-2, with D tentatively TRBD1 (5 bases). Trimming cost V 1 base and J 14 bases, with 17 bases left between them. The CDR3 sequence is 13 residues long. The CDR3 is CASSLGGGALFTF. DNA for the CDR3: TGTGCCAGCAGTTTAGGAGGCGGGGCCCTCTTTACCTTC.

The table lists this clonotype with a few counts. The chain links TRBV6-2 or TRBV6-3 to TRBJ1-2, with unresolved D. CDR3 length equals 14 residues. The germline V gene has CDR1 MNHEY and CDR2 SVGEGT. V lost 7 bases and J 3 bases, leaving 15 bases between the germline ends. DNA of the CDR3: TGTGCCAGCACTCCCGGGCACCTCGACTATGGCTACACCTTC. Amino acids: CASTPGHLDYGYTF.

The chain employs TRBV6-5 and TRBJ1-2; the match to TRBD1 covers 9 bases. The CDR3 contains 15 residues. Germline values: CDR1 MNHEY, CDR2 SVGAGI. Losses at the gene ends were 6 bases for V and 4 bases for J; bases not matched to a gene: 9. DNA for the CDR3: TGTGCCAGCAGGACACCGGGACAGGGAACCTATGGCTACACCTTC. Translation gives CASRTPGQGTYGYTF.

The chain combines TRBV12-3 or TRBV12-4 with TRBJ1-5; D gene unclear. The CDR3 is 14 residues long. Trimming shortened V by 7 bases and J by 0 bases, and 10 bases separated the two germline ends. The CDR3 bases are TGTGCCAGCATGAACAGAGATAGCAATCAGCCCCAGCATTTT. Translation: CASMNRDSNQPQHF.

Only a few counts were recorded for this clonotype. The chain has TRBV5-1 and TRBJ2-1; 8 positions agree with TRBD2. The V and J ends lost 0 bases and 1 base, in that order; junction bases with no gene match: 12. CDR1 SGHRS and CDR2 YFSETQ come from the germline V gene. The CDR3 is 19 residues long. The CDR3 loop is CASSLDPRSGSWSYNEQFF. Here the CDR3 DNA reads TGCGCCAGCAGCTTGGATCCCCGGAGCGGGAGTTGGTCCTACAATGAGCAGTTCTTC.

CDR3 coding DNA: TGTGCCAGCGGGACCCTCCGCTCCTACAATGAGCAGTTCTTC. Encoded protein: CASGTLRSYNEQFF. This chain joins TRBV19 and TRBJ2-1, with D perhaps given as TRBD1 or TRBD2 (5 bases each). CDR3 size: 14 residues. V lost 9 bases and J lost 0, with 12 bases in between. Germline assignment: CDR1 LNHDA and CDR2 SQIVND (reference sequence).

The chain joins TRBV24-1 to TRBJ2-3; D may correspond to TRBD1 or TRBD2 (6 bases each). Looked up from germline, CDR1 is KGHDR and CDR2 is SFDVKD. The CDR3 is made up of 14 amino acids. V gave up 9 bases and J gave up 6 bases, with 18 bases separating them. The CDR3 nucleotides are TGTGCCACCGGGGGGCCAGTACGCGATGATACGCAGTATTTT. Residues: CATGGPVRDDTQYF.

This chain uses TRBV20-1 with TRBJ1-5; possible D gene TRBD1, 6 bases. The germline V and J ends were trimmed by 8 bases and 2 bases, with 13 bases remaining between them. CDR3 length: 13 residues. Germline-derived CDR1 and CDR2 are DFQATT and SNEGSKA (reference sequence). The CDR3 protein is CSPRGQGNQPQHF. The DNA for the CDR3 is TGCAGTCCCAGGGGTCAGGGCAATCAGCCCCAGCATTTT.

The chain has TRBV29-1 and TRBJ2-7; 7 bases agree with TRBD1. The CDR3 length is 14 residues. Germline CDR1 reads SQVTM; CDR2 reads ANQGSEA. V shed 1 base, J shed 2 bases, and the junction held 5 bases outside the gene matches. CDR3: CSVEGTGDTYEQYF. For the CDR3, the DNA is TGCAGCGTTGAAGGGACAGGCGACACCTACGAGCAGTACTTC.

This clonotype was recorded a few times. The J gene is TRBJ1-5, the V gene TRBV7-8, with D possibly TRBD1 on 5 matching bases. In germline, CDR1 is SGHVS, CDR2 FQNEAQ. Trimming stripped 5 bases from V and 7 bases from J, with 18 bases between. The CDR3 has 15 amino acids. The CDR3 here is CASSGERQSPQPQHF. The DNA of the CDR3 is TGTGCCAGCAGCGGCGAGCGACAGTCCCCCCAGCCCCAGCATTTT.

This clonotype came up once. The chain recombines TRBV9 with TRBJ2-1, with 11 bases that match TRBD2. After removal of 4 bases from V and 4 bases from J, the junction contained 7 bases not matched to a gene. The CDR3 sequence is 16 residues long. Germline CDR1 is SGDLS and CDR2 is YYNGEE. DNA for the CDR3: TGTGCCAGCAGCCCCGGACTAGCGGGCATGTACAATGAGCAGTTCTTC. As protein: CASSPGLAGMYNEQFF.

This chain joins TRBV7-8 and TRBJ2-1; D not resolved. Germline V lookup: CDR1 SGHVS, CDR2 FQNEAQ. With 1 base removed from V and 0 bases from J, the gap between germline ends came to 10 bases. The CDR3 is 16 residues long. For the CDR3, the DNA is TGTGCCAGCAGCTTAGGCACCCAGAGCTCCTACAATGAGCAGTTCTTC. This codes for CASSLGTQSSYNEQFF.